The 26 T cell receptor beta chains reported below all come from one sample, sequenced in a study of blood T cell repertoires in COVID-19. Only in-frame clones appear in the TCRdb table, and some are missing; sequencing was by immunoSEQ multiplex PCR. Here the sample spans roughly 200,000 clones, roughly 75% being singletons. Source material: peripheral blood. These receptors all stem from a man between 65 and 79 years old with active or convalescent COVID-19.

This chain joins TRBV9 and TRBJ2-5, with 7 bases identical to TRBD2. CDR1 SGDLS and CDR2 YYNGEE come from the germline V gene. The ends lost 3 bases at V and 3 bases at J; junction bases unmatched: 8. The CDR3 runs 15 residues. The CDR3 spells CASSASPGGEETQYF. Here the CDR3 DNA reads TGTGCCAGCAGCGCCTCCCCGGGGGGAGAAGAGACCCAGTACTTC.

The chain has TRBV5-5 and TRBJ2-1, with 12 nucleotides matching TRBD1. V trimming: 3 bases; J trimming: 2 bases; junction bases outside the gene matches: 6. Looked up from germline, CDR1 is SGHKS and CDR2 is YYEKEE (reference sequence). This CDR3 contains 17 residues. CDR3 loop: CASSSGGQGATYNEQFF. Here the CDR3 DNA reads TGTGCCAGCAGCTCAGGGGGACAGGGGGCCACCTACAATGAGCAGTTCTTC. Using reference TRBV5-5 and TRBJ2-1 for the parts outside the CDR3, the full variable domain is DAGVTQSPTHLIKTRGQQVTLRCSPISGHKSVSWYQQVLGQGPQFIFQYYEKEERGRGNFPDRFSARQFPNYSSELNVNALLLGDSALYLCASSSGGQGATYNEQFFGPGTRLTVL.

This chain connects TRBV27 to TRBJ1-5, with D perhaps TRBD1 (6 bases). Deletions cut 2 bases from V and 7 bases from J, with 12 bases between. The CDR3 extends over 14 amino acids. Germline V CDR1 and CDR2: MNHEY, SMNVEV (reference sequence). CDR3 region: CASSLRGAGQPQHF. The CDR3 region has the DNA TGTGCCAGCAGTTTACGGGGGGCAGGACAGCCCCAGCATTTT.

This chain joins TRBV30 and TRBJ2-1; no reliable D call. The ends were cut back, 4 bases at V and 7 bases at J, with 17 bases in the middle. The germline gives CDR1 GTSNPN, CDR2 SVGIG (reference sequence). The CDR3 runs to 14 residues. CDR3 sequence (DNA): TGTGCCTGGAATCTCGAGCAAAGCCAAAATGAGCAGTTCTTC. Residues: CAWNLEQSQNEQFF.

The genes are TRBV30 and TRBJ1-1, with 8 bases lining up with TRBD1. CDR1 GTSNPN and CDR2 SVGIG come from the germline V gene (reference sequence). The CDR3 is 13 amino acids. V shed 3 bases, J shed 3 bases, and the junction held 3 bases outside the gene matches. CDR3 region: CAWRVQGDTEAFF. In DNA, the CDR3 is TGTGCCTGGAGGGTACAGGGGGACACTGAAGCTTTCTTT.

The CDR3: CAWSVRQIHEQFF. CDR3 DNA: TGTGCCTGGAGTGTCAGGCAGATTCATGAGCAGTTCTTC. This chain uses TRBV30 with TRBJ2-1, with D hard to call. Germline V lookup: CDR1 GTSNPN, CDR2 SVGIG (reference sequence). The germline V and J ends were trimmed by 0 bases and 8 bases, with 11 bases remaining between them. The CDR3 spans 13 residues.

In its sample, this clone was seen a few times. The identical CDR3 is also encoded by other nucleotide sequences in the sample. CDR3 amino acids: CASSILGYEQFF. The CDR3 region has the DNA TGTGCCAGCAGTATCCTGGGCTATGAGCAGTTCTTC. The chain has TRBV9 and TRBJ2-1; D remains unclear. CDR3 length: 12 residues. V was trimmed by 5 bases and J by 8 bases, leaving 11 bases between them. CDR1 is SGDLS, CDR2 YYNGEE, per germline.

The rearrangement uses TRBV2 and TRBJ2-7; TRBD1 matches 10 bases. This CDR3 is built from 15 residues. V was clipped by 6 bases and J by 4 bases; unmatched bases: 9. Germline V gene lookup returns CDR1 SNHLY and CDR2 FYNNEI. CDR3 sequence reads: CASRPDRGRMYEQYF. CDR3 sequence (DNA): TGTGCCAGCAGACCCGACAGGGGGCGTATGTACGAGCAGTACTTC.

This clone was detected only once. CDR3 protein: CASSEAYSNQPQHF. The CDR3 DNA is TGCGCCAGCAGCGAAGCTTATAGCAATCAGCCCCAGCATTTT. The chain joins TRBV4-1 to TRBJ1-5; D unresolved. The ends were cut back, 5 bases at V and 0 bases at J, with 8 bases in the middle. Germline CDR1 and CDR2: MGHRA and YSYEKL. The CDR3 is made up of 14 amino acids.

The CDR3 loop is CASSLGGGFGNTIYF. The CDR3 nucleotides are TGTGCCAGCAGCTTAGGAGGAGGATTTGGAAACACCATATATTTT. V usage is TRBV7-9 and J usage is TRBJ1-3; D gene uncertain. This CDR3 contains 15 residues. CDR1 SEHNR and CDR2 FQNEAQ come from the germline V gene (reference sequence). Trimming left V 1 base short and J 3 bases short, with 10 bases between.

The chain links TRBV10-1 to TRBJ2-1; 10 nucleotides match TRBD2. Germline V gene sequence: CDR1 WNHNN, CDR2 SYGVQD (reference sequence). The V gene end was trimmed by 5 bases and the J gene end by 7 bases; junction bases not matched to a gene: 11. The CDR3 consists of 16 residues. In nucleotides, the CDR3 is TGCGCCAGCAGTACCACAAGCGGGGGGGCCAGTAATGAGCAGTTCTTC. This translates into CASSTTSGGASNEQFF.

The chain has TRBV9 and TRBJ1-4; D is uncertain. The germline V gene has CDR1 SGDLS and CDR2 YYNGEE. The CDR3 totals 15 residues. V lost 4 bases and J lost 0, with 10 bases in between. CDR3 protein: CASSSRTSTNEKLFF. DNA for the CDR3: TGTGCCAGCAGCTCTCGAACTTCAACTAATGAAAAACTGTTTTTT.

The V and J genes are TRBV11-2 and TRBJ1-5; D is unresolved. The V gene lost 5 bases and the J gene lost 3 bases, with 11 bases spanning the gap. CDR3 size: 14 residues. Germline-derived CDR1 and CDR2 are SGHAT and FQNNGV. The CDR3 sequence is CASSQQADNQPQHF. As DNA, the CDR3 is TGTGCCAGCAGCCAGCAAGCGGACAATCAGCCCCAGCATTTT.

The V call is TRBV19, the J call TRBJ1-2; 7 nucleotides align to TRBD1. The germline V gene encodes CDR1 LNHDA and CDR2 SQIVND (reference sequence). CDR3 length equals 13 residues. V lost 7 bases and J lost 4; bases outside the gene matches: 6. The CDR3 sequence is CASIEGASYGYTF. CDR3 nucleotide sequence: TGTGCCAGTATTGAGGGGGCCAGCTATGGCTACACCTTC.

This chain joins TRBV5-8 and TRBJ1-5; 9 nucleotides align to TRBD1. Germline V gene lookup returns CDR1 SGHTS and CDR2 YDEGEE. J lost 6 bases, V lost 4 bases, and 8 bases had no gene match. This CDR3 is 15 amino acids long. CDR3 protein: CASSLGTGQSQPQHF. The CDR3 coding sequence is TGTGCCAGCAGCCTAGGGACAGGGCAAAGTCAGCCCCAGCATTTT.

The V and J genes are TRBV18 and TRBJ1-6; D gene unclear. V was shortened by 2 bases and J by 7 bases, with 15 bases between the two germline ends. This CDR3 contains 16 residues. CDR1 is KGHSH, CDR2 LQKENI, per germline. CDR3 DNA: TGTGCCAGCTCACCATCCCCCAGGCTTAACAATTCACCCCTCCACTTT. Protein sequence: CASSPSPRLNNSPLHF.

V and J are TRBV15 and TRBJ1-5, with a weak D call TRBD1 (6 bases). This CDR3 has 17 residues. The germline V and J ends were trimmed by 5 bases and 11 bases, with 28 bases remaining between them. CDR1 and CDR2 (germline): LNHNV, YYDKDF (reference sequence). CDR3 region: CATSGVGDIDRSFAQHF. CDR3 nucleotide sequence: TGTGCCACCAGCGGCGTGGGGGACATCGATCGCAGTTTTGCCCAGCATTTT.

The chain combines TRBV10-3 with TRBJ1-2; TRBD1 matches 8 bases. V was pared by 6 bases and J by 7 bases, with 10 bases of the junction left unmatched. The V gene's germline CDR1 is ENHRY and CDR2 SYGVKD. CDR3 length: 14 residues. The CDR3 here is CAISDLGQEGGYTF. CDR3 coding DNA: TGTGCCATCAGCGACCTGGGACAGGAGGGTGGCTACACCTTC.

V usage is TRBV6-5 and J usage is TRBJ2-2, with D perhaps matching TRBD2 (5 bases). V dropped 6 bases and J dropped 0 bases, with 11 bases sitting between them. CDR3 length: 15 residues. CDR1 is MNHEY, CDR2 SVGAGI, per germline. The CDR3 is CASRTGNSNTGELFF. The CDR3 DNA reads as TGTGCCAGCAGAACGGGGAACTCGAACACCGGGGAGCTGTTTTTT.

The V call is TRBV5-1, the J call TRBJ2-5, with D possibly TRBD1 on 6 matching bases. Per germline, CDR1 SGHRS and CDR2 YFSETQ. V was clipped by 6 bases and J by 2 bases, with 14 bases between them. The CDR3 runs 14 residues. CDR3 nucleotides: TGCGCCAGCAAACAGGGAAACCAACAAGAGACCCAGTACTTC. Encoded protein: CASKQGNQQETQYF.

This rearrangement joins TRBV3-1 (or the pseudogene TRBV3-2) to TRBJ1-2; 8 nucleotides agree with TRBD1. The CDR3 spans 15 residues. The trim removed 1 base at V and 7 bases at J, leaving 8 bases unmatched. Germline CDR1 and CDR2: LGHDT and YNNKEL (reference sequence). CDR3 bases: TGTGCCAGCAGCCAAGCAACAGGGGGGGGAGGTGGCTACACCTTC. The encoded protein is CASSQATGGGGGYTF.

This chain links TRBV19 with TRBJ2-5, with a tentative D call TRBD2 (5 bases). V was clipped by 10 bases and J by 0 bases, with 18 bases between them. The germline gives CDR1 LNHDA, CDR2 SQIVND (reference sequence). The CDR3 covers 15 residues. CDR3 sequence (DNA): TGTGCCACACGGGGAGCGCCCCCGTACCAAGAGACCCAGTACTTC. Translation: CATRGAPPYQETQYF.

This clone was recorded many times. The chain uses TRBV7-9 and TRBJ1-1; D is undetermined. The CDR3 has 14 residues. Germline CDR1 and CDR2: SEHNR and FQNEAQ (reference sequence). V was pared by 3 bases and J by 1 base, with 9 bases between. The CDR3 region has the DNA TGTGCCAGCAGCTTTATGAGCTGGAACACTGAAGCTTTCTTT. Its protein is CASSFMSWNTEAFF.

This clone was seen a few times. The chain uses TRBV28 and TRBJ2-7; D possibly corresponds to TRBD2 (7 bases). Trimming took 8 bases from V and 2 from J, leaving 16 bases between them. This CDR3 contains 14 residues. Looked up from germline, CDR1 is MDHEN and CDR2 is SYDVKM. CDR3 sequence (DNA): TGTGCCAGCGGAGGAGGGGGGGAGCCCTACGAGCAGTACTTC. Its translation is CASGGGGEPYEQYF.

The chain uses TRBV6-1 and TRBJ1-2, with 7 bases that match TRBD1. This CDR3 has 16 amino acids. Germline V gives CDR1 MNHNS, CDR2 SASEGT. J lost 8 bases, V lost 0 bases, and 12 bases had no gene match. CDR3 loop: CASSEAVRTGVYGYTF. DNA of the CDR3: TGTGCCAGCAGTGAAGCGGTGCGGACAGGAGTCTACGGCTACACCTTC.

V gene TRBV14 combines with J gene TRBJ1-1; a weak D match, TRBD1 (5 bases). V lost 0 bases, J lost 3 bases, and 14 bases lay in between. There are 16 residues in the CDR3. CDR1 and CDR2 from the germline V gene are SGHDN and FVKESK. DNA for the CDR3: TGTGCCAGCAGCCAAGATCTCGGGGGGACGGACACTGAAGCTTTCTTT. Protein product: CASSQDLGGTDTEAFF.